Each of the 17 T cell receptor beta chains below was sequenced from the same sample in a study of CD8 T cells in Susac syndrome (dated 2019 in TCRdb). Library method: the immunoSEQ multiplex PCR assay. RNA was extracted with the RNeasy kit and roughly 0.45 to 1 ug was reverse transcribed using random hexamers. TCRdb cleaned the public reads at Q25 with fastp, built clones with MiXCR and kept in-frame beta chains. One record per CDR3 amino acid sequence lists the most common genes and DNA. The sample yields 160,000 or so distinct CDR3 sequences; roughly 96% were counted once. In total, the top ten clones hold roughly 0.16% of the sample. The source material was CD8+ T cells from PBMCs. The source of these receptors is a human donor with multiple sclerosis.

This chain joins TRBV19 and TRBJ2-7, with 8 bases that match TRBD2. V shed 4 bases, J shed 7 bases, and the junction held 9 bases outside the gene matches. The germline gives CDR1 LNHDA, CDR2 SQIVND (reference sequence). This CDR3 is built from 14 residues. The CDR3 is CASSRAGLDGEQYF. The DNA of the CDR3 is TGTGCCAGTAGTAGGGCGGGACTAGATGGTGAGCAGTACTTC.

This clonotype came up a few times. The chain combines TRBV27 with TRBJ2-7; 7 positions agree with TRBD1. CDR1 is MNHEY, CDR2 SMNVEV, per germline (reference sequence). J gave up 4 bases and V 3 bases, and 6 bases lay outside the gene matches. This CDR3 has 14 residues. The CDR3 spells CASSLTGISYEQYF. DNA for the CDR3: TGTGCCAGCAGTTTGACAGGGATTTCATACGAGCAGTACTTC.

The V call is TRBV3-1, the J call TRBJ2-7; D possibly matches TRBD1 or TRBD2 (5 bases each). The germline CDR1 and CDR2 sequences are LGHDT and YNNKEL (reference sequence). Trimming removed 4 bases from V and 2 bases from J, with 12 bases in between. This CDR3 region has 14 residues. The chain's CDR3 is CASSLGTGPYEQYF. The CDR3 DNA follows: TGTGCCAGCAGCCTTGGGACCGGCCCCTACGAGCAGTACTTC.

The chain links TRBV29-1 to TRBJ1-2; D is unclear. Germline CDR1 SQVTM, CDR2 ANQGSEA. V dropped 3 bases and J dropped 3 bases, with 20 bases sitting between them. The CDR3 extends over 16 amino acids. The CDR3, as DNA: TGCAGCGTTGATGCCTCGACTGAGGGCCCAGACTATGGCTACACCTTC. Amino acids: CSVDASTEGPDYGYTF.

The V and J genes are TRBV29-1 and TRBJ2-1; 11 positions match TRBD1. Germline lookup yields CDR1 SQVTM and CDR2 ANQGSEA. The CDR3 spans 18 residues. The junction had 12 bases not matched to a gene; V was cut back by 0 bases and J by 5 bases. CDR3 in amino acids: CSVEDLGDRGFTHNEQFF. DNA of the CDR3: TGCAGCGTTGAAGATCTTGGGGACAGGGGGTTTACCCACAATGAGCAGTTCTTC.

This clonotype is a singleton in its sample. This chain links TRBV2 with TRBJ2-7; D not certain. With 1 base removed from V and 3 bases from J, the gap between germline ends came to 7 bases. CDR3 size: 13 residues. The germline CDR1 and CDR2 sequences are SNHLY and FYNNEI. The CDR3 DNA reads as TGTGCCAGCAGTGAAGTTGGCCACTACGAGCAGTACTTC. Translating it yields CASSEVGHYEQYF.

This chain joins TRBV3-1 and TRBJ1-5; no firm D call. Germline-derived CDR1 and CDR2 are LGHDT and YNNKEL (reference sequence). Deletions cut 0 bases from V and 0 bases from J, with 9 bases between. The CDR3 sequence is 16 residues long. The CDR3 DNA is TGTGCCAGCAGCCAAGATGGAACAATTAGCAATCAGCCCCAGCATTTT. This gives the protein CASSQDGTISNQPQHF. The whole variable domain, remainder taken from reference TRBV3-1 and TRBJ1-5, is DTAVSQTPKYLVTQMGNDKSIKCEQNLGHDTMYWYKQDSKKFLKIMFSYNNKELIINETVPNRFSPKSPDKAHLNLHINSLELGDSAVYFCASSQDGTISNQPQHFGDGTRLSIL.

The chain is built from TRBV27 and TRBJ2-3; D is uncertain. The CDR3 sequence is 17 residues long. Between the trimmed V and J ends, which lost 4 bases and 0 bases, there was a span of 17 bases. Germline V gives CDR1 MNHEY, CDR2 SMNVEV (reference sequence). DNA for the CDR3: TGTGCCAGCAGTTCCGGTGCTATTTTCCGTAGCACAGATACGCAGTATTTT. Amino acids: CASSSGAIFRSTDTQYF.

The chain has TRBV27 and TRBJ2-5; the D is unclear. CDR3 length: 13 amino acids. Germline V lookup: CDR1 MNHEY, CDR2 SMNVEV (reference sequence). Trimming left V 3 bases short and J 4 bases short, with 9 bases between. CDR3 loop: CASSFGARETQYF. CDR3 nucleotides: TGTGCCAGCAGTTTCGGAGCGAGAGAGACCCAGTACTTC.

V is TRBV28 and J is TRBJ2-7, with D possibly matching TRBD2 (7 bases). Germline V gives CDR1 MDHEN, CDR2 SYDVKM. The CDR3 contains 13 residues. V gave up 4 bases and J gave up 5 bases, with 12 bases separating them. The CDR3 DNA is TGTGCCAGCAGTTCCCCCGGGGGGCACGAGCAGTACTTC. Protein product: CASSSPGGHEQYF.

The chain's CDR3 is CASSSTAAGDGYTF. In DNA form, the CDR3 reads TGTGCCAGCAGCTCCACGGCGGCCGGGGATGGCTACACCTTC. V and J are TRBV12-3 or TRBV12-4 and TRBJ1-2; D gene ambiguous. The CDR3 has 14 amino acids. Trimming left V 6 bases short and J 6 bases short, with 17 bases between.

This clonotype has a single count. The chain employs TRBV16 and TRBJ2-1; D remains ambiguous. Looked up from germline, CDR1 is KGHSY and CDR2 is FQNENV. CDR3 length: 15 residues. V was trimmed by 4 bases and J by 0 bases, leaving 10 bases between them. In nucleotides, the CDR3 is TGTGCCAGCAGCCCTACCGTTAGCTCCTACAATGAGCAGTTCTTC. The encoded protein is CASSPTVSSYNEQFF.

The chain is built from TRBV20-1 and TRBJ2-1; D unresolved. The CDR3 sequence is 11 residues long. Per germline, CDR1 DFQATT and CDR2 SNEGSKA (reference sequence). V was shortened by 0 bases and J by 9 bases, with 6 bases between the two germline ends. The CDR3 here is CSAREVGEQFF. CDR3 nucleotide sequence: TGCAGTGCTAGAGAGGTGGGTGAGCAGTTCTTC.

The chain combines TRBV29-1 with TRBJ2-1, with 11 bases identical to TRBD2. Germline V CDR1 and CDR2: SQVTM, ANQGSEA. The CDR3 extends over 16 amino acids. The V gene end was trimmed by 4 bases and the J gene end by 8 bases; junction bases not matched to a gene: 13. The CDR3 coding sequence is TGCAGCGTTGTCTCTCAGGATAGCGGGGGGGATCATGAGCAGTTCTTC. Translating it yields CSVVSQDSGGDHEQFF.

The CDR3: CASSQDGQDTDTQYF. Written as DNA, the CDR3 is TGCGCCAGCAGCCAAGACGGGCAGGACACAGATACGCAGTATTTT. The rearrangement uses TRBV4-1 and TRBJ2-3; D not resolved. Germline-derived CDR1 and CDR2 are MGHRA and YSYEKL. Trimming removed 0 bases at V and 2 bases at J, with 9 bases between. This CDR3 is 15 amino acids long.

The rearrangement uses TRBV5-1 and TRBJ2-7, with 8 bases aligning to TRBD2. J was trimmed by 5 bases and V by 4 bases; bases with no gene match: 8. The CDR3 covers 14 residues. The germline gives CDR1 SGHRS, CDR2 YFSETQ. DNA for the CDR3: TGCGCCAGCAGCATACGCGGGAGGAGCCACGAGCAGTACTTC. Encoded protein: CASSIRGRSHEQYF.

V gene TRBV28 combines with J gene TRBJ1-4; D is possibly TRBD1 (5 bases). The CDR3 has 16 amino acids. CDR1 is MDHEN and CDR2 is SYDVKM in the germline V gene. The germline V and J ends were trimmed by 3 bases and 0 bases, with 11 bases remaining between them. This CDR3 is CASSFSRDATNEKLFF. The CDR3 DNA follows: TGTGCCAGCAGTTTTTCCAGGGATGCAACTAATGAAAAACTGTTTTTT.